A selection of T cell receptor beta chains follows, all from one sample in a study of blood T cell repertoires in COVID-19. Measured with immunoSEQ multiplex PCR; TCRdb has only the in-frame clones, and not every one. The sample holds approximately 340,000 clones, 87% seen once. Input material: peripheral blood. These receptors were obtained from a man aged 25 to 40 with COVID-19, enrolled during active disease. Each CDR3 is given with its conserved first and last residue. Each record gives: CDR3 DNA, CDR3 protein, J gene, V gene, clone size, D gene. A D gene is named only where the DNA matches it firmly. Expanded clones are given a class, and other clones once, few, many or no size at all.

TGTGCCAGCTCCCCCGGTAAGGATACGCAGTATTTT CASSPGKDTQYF TRBJ2-3 TRBV28 NA NA
TGTGCCAGCAGCCAAGCAGGCTACGAGCAGTACTTC CASSQAGYEQYF TRBJ2-7 TRBV3-1/TRBV3-2 NA NA
TGTGCCAGCAGTTACGGGCAGGAAGTGATCAAGCAGTACTTC CASSYGQEVIKQYF TRBJ2-7 TRBV6-6 NA NA
TGTGCCAGCAGCCAAAACTATGGCTACACCTTC CASSQNYGYTF TRBJ1-2 TRBV7-9 NA NA
TGTGCCAGCAGTTTCCGACAGGGGGCGTTCGAAAAACTGTTTTTT CASSFRQGAFEKLFF TRBJ1-4 TRBV28 NA TRBD1
TGTGCCATCAGTGAGGAACACCCCTACGAGCAGTACTTC CAISEEHPYEQYF TRBJ2-7 TRBV10-3 once NA
TGTGCCAGCACAGGGGCCACTGAAGCTTTCTTT CASTGATEAFF TRBJ1-1 TRBV2 NA NA
TGTGCCAGCAGTCGGGACAGGGACTATGGCTACACCTTC CASSRDRDYGYTF TRBJ1-2 TRBV27 NA TRBD1
TGCGCCAGCAGCCTAATTCCCGGGGGGACTGAAGCTTTCTTT CASSLIPGGTEAFF TRBJ1-1 TRBV5-1 NA NA
TGTGCCAGCAGCAAAGGACAGGGGTGCAATCAGCCCCAGCATTTT CASSKGQGCNQPQHF TRBJ1-5 TRBV21-1 NA NA
TGTGCCAGTCTCGCCCGGGACAGGGGGTTGGGTGGCTACACCTTC CASLARDRGLGGYTF TRBJ1-2 TRBV19 NA TRBD1
TGTGCCAGCAGCGTACGCAGGGGTGCCACCGGGGAGCTGTTTTTT CASSVRRGATGELFF TRBJ2-2 TRBV9 NA NA
TGTGCCAGCAGTGAGAGGACAGGGTCTCTGGAGACCCAGTACTTC CASSERTGSLETQYF TRBJ2-5 TRBV2 NA TRBD1
TGTGCCAGCAGCTCCGGCAACAGGGAGATGAATCAGCCCCAGCATTTT CASSSGNREMNQPQHF TRBJ1-5 TRBV7-9 NA NA
TGTGCCACCAGCGCCCTCGTGGTAGTCGGTTCACCCCTCCACTTT CATSALVVVGSPLHF TRBJ1-6 TRBV24-1 once NA
TGTGCCAGCAGCTCTCGACAGGGATCCACCGGGGAGCTGTTTTTT CASSSRQGSTGELFF TRBJ2-2 TRBV7-2 NA TRBD1
TGTGCCAGCAGTCCACAGGTTAACACTGAAGCTTTCTTT CASSPQVNTEAFF TRBJ1-1 TRBV27 NA NA
TGCGCCAGCAGTTCAAACAGGGGGATTAACACCGGGGAGCTGTTTTTT CASSSNRGINTGELFF TRBJ2-2 TRBV5-1 NA TRBD1
TGTGCCAGCAGCTTTCGGACAGGGGTAGGCCACGAGCAGTACTTC CASSFRTGVGHEQYF TRBJ2-7 TRBV5-6 NA TRBD1
TGTGCCACCAGTGGGGGACAGGGCATTTTTAATGAGCAGTTCTTC CATSGGQGIFNEQFF TRBJ2-1 TRBV24-1 few TRBD1
TGTGCCAGCAGCCCGACCGCCCCGGGAGGGTCCTACAATGAGCAGTTCTTC CASSPTAPGGSYNEQFF TRBJ2-1 TRBV7-3 once TRBD2
TGTGCCAGCAGCACGGGTGCGGGGAGGAATCTGGGAAACTATGGCTACACCTTC CASSTGAGRNLGNYGYTF TRBJ1-2 TRBV7-2 NA NA
TGCGCCAGCAGCTTGGGACAGGGGTTCACAGATACGCAGTATTTT CASSLGQGFTDTQYF TRBJ2-3 TRBV5-1 NA TRBD1
TGTGCCAGCAGTGAGGGGGGCGCAGCGGGGACCCCCAGGGACACCGGGGAGCTGTTTTTT CASSEGGAAGTPRDTGELFF TRBJ2-2 TRBV6-4 NA NA
TGTGCCAGCAGCAACAGGGGGGCTAATGAAAAACTGTTTTTT CASSNRGANEKLFF TRBJ1-4 TRBV9 NA TRBD1
TGTGCCAGCAGTTTGGCTCTAGCGGGAGCCTTCTACGAGCAGTACTTC CASSLALAGAFYEQYF TRBJ2-7 TRBV6-2/TRBV6-3 NA TRBD2
TGTGCCAGCTCTCGAGCCCCGGACAGGGCGAACACCGGGGAGCTGTTTTTT CASSRAPDRANTGELFF TRBJ2-2 TRBV18 NA TRBD1
TGTGCCAGCAGCTTAGTTCACATCGGGACAGCGGGGGGGCTCTACGAGCAGTACTTC CASSLVHIGTAGGLYEQYF TRBJ2-7 TRBV7-6 NA TRBD2
TGTGCCAGCAGCCCAGCCATCAGGGTACGGGAGCAGTACTTC CASSPAIRVREQYF TRBJ2-7 TRBV7-2 NA NA
TGTGCCAGCAGCTCTCCACGGGCAGGGGTGGCTTTCTTT CASSSPRAGVAFF TRBJ1-1 TRBV9 once NA
TGTGCCAGCAGCACCGGACTAGCGGGGCGCACAGATACGCAGTATTTT CASSTGLAGRTDTQYF TRBJ2-3 TRBV7-8 NA TRBD2
TGTGCCAGTAGTATTGGGAGGGGATCCAACTATGGCTACACCTTC CASSIGRGSNYGYTF TRBJ1-2 TRBV19 NA NA
TGTGCCAGCAGCTTTTCTGCAGGAAGCTACGAGCAGTACTTC CASSFSAGSYEQYF TRBJ2-7 TRBV5-5 NA NA
TGTGCCAGCAGCATAATGGGAGGGACAGGGATATCTGGGGCCAACGTCCTGACTTTC CASSIMGGTGISGANVLTF TRBJ2-6 TRBV7-3 NA TRBD1
TGCGCCAGCAGCCAAGGGGGGGAGGGAAAGGGCTACGAGCAGTACTTC CASSQGGEGKGYEQYF TRBJ2-7 TRBV4-3 NA TRBD2